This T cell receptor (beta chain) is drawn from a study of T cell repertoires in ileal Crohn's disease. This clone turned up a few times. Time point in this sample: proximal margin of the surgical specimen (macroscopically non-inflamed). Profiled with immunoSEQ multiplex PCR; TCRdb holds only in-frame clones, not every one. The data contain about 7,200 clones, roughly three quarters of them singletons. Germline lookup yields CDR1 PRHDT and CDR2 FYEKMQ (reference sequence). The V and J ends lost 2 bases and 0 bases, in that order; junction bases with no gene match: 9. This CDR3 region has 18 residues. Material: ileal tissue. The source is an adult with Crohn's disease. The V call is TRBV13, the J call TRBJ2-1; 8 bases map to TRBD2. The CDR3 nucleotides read TGTGCCAGCAGCTTATACGGCGGGAGGTCGAGCTCCTACAATGAGCAGTTCTTC. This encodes CASSLYGGRSSSYNEQFF.